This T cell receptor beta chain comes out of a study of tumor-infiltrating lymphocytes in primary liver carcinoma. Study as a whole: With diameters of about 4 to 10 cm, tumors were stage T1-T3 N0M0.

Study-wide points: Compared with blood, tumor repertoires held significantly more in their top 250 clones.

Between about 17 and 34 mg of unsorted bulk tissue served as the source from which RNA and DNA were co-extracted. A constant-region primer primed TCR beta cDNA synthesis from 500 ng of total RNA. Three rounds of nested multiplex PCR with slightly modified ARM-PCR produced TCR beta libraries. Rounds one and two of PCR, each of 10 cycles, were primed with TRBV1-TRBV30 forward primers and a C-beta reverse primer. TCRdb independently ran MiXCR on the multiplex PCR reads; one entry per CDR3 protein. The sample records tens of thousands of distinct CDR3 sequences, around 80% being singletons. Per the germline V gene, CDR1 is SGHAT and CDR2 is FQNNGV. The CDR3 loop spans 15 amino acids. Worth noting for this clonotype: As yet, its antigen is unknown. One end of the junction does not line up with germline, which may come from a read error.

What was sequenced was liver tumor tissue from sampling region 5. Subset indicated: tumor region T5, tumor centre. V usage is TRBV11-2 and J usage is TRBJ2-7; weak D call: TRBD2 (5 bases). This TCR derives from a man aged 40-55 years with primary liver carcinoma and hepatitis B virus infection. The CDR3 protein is CTSSPSWLAEYEQYF. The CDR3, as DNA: TGTACCAGTAGCCCATCGTGGCTAGCAGAGTACGAGCAGTACTTC. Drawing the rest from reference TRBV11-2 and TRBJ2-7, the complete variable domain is EAGVAQSPRYKIIEKRQSVAFWCNPISGHATLYWYQQILGQGPKLLIQFQNNGVVDDSQLPKDRFSAERLKGVDSTLKIQPAKLEDSAVYLCTSSPSWLAEYEQYFGPGTRLTVT.